These 16 T cell receptor beta chains originate from one sample sequenced in a study of cytomegalovirus exposure and HLA in healthy donors. PCR amplification relied on 60 Vbeta primers (plus 13 Jbeta primers). The protocol was immunoSEQ multiplex PCR, while the TCRdb copy is restricted to in-frame clones and leaves out a portion. Of approximately 200,000 clones in the sample, around three quarters were seen once. The sequenced sample consisted of PBMCs. These receptors came from a woman in her 30s in good health and CMV-seropositive.

V is TRBV25-1 and J is TRBJ2-2, with D perhaps matching TRBD2 (5 bases). Trimming left V 7 bases short and J 7 bases short, with 22 bases between. CDR3 size: 16 residues. The germline V gene encodes CDR1 MGHDK and CDR2 SYGVNS. The CDR3 DNA sequence: TGTGCCAGCACCCGCGGGCAAGGTCCCCCCGTCGGGGAGCTGTTTTTT. The encoded protein is CASTRGQGPPVGELFF.

This sequence joins TRBV7-9 and TRBJ1-1; D may be TRBD1 (6 bases). The germline gives CDR1 SEHNR, CDR2 FQNEAQ (reference sequence). This CDR3 region has 12 residues. V was trimmed by 5 bases and J by 5 bases, leaving 9 bases between them. DNA for the CDR3: TGTGCCAGCAGCCCCACAGGGACTGAAGCTTTCTTT. It translates to CASSPTGTEAFF. Supplemented by reference TRBV7-9 and TRBJ1-1, the full variable domain reads DTGVSQNPRHKITKRGQNVTFRCDPISEHNRLYWYRQTLGQGPEFLTYFQNEAQLEKSRLLSDRFSAERPKGSFSTLEIQRTEQGDSAMYLCASSPTGTEAFFGQGTRLTVV.

This clone was seen more than once but under ten times. This rearrangement joins TRBV7-9 to TRBJ1-6, with unresolved D. This CDR3 comprises 17 residues. V was clipped by 5 bases and J by 0 bases, with 14 bases between them. Germline V gives CDR1 SEHNR, CDR2 FQNEAQ (reference sequence). CDR3 DNA: TGTGCCAGCAGCCCCTTGGGGAGGAGCTCCTATAATTCACCCCTCCACTTT. Its protein product is CASSPLGRSSYNSPLHF.

This clone was seen only a few times. This chain connects TRBV6-5 to TRBJ2-5; weak D call: TRBD2 (5 bases). The length of the CDR3 is 16 residues. CDR1 and CDR2 from the germline V gene are MNHEY and SVGAGI. V was trimmed by 0 bases and J by 3 bases, leaving 14 bases between them. CDR3 protein: CASSYSRVGEEETQYF. The CDR3 nucleotides read TGTGCCAGCAGTTACTCGAGGGTGGGTGAGGAAGAGACCCAGTACTTC.

The DNA for the CDR3 is TGTGCAAGTCGCTTAGTATCCCCGGGACTAGCGGGAGGCATAAATGAGCAGTTCTTC. This sequence encodes CASRLVSPGLAGGINEQFF. V usage is TRBV12-2 and J usage is TRBJ2-1; TRBD2, the table's D call, lacks a check against the DNA. TRBV12-2 is a documented pseudogene. CDR3 length equals 19 residues.

This chain joins TRBV9 and TRBJ1-1, with D possibly being TRBD1 (6 bases). Trimming removed 4 bases from V and 6 bases from J, with 28 bases in between. The CDR3 extends over 18 amino acids. CDR1 is SGDLS and CDR2 is YYNGEE in the germline V gene. The DNA for the CDR3 is TGTGCCAGCAGCCCTCGACCCGGGGGGCTATCTAGTAGCGCTGAAGCTTTCTTT. Encoded protein: CASSPRPGGLSSSAEAFF. The whole variable domain, filled in from reference TRBV9 and TRBJ1-1, reads DSGVTQTPKHLITATGQRVTLRCSPRSGDLSVYWYQQSLDQGLQFLIQYYNGEERAKGNILERFSAQQFPDLHSELNLSSLELGDSALYFCASSPRPGGLSSSAEAFFGQGTRLTVV.

A single count supports this clone. Here the CDR3 DNA reads TGTGCCAGCAGCTTGGGACAGCGATCTTATGGCTACACCTTC. Amino acids: CASSLGQRSYGYTF. V usage is TRBV7-2 and J usage is TRBJ1-2, with 7 nucleotides matching TRBD1. With V trimmed by 3 bases and J by 5 bases, 6 bases remained unmatched. This CDR3 has 14 amino acids. Germline CDR1 and CDR2: SGHTA and FQGNSA.

This rearrangement joins TRBV6-6 to TRBJ2-2; D is unresolved. V shed 0 bases and J shed 7 bases, with 12 bases lying between them. Germline CDR1 is MNHNY and CDR2 is SVGAGI (reference sequence). The CDR3 consists of 15 residues. The CDR3, as DNA: TGTGCCAGCAGTTACTCTGGTGGCAGTGACGGGGAGCTGTTTTTT. Encoded protein: CASSYSGGSDGELFF.

V and J are TRBV10-3 and TRBJ2-1; 11 nucleotides agree with TRBD2. V trimming: 3 bases; J trimming: 7 bases; junction bases outside the gene matches: 8. Germline V gene lookup returns CDR1 ENHRY and CDR2 SYGVKD. The CDR3 extends over 16 amino acids. CDR3 region: CAISDPIAGGLNEQFF. The DNA for the CDR3 is TGTGCCATCAGTGACCCCATAGCGGGGGGGCTGAATGAGCAGTTCTTC.

The chain joins TRBV7-2 to TRBJ2-7; 8 positions match TRBD2. This CDR3 is built from 15 residues. Germline V CDR1 and CDR2: SGHTA, FQGNSA. The junction had 11 bases not matched to a gene; V was cut back by 4 bases and J by 6 bases. As DNA, the CDR3 is TGTGCCAGCAGCTCCCGAGCGGGAGTATCGAGCGAGCAGTACTTC. Its protein is CASSSRAGVSSEQYF.

The V and J genes are TRBV9 and TRBJ2-2, with a weak D call TRBD2 (5 bases). The CDR3 contains 14 residues. Trimming left V 3 bases short and J 4 bases short, with 10 bases between. Germline V gives CDR1 SGDLS, CDR2 YYNGEE. The CDR3 DNA is TGTGCCAGCAGCGACCTAGCCTTCACCGGGGAGCTGTTTTTT. Its translation is CASSDLAFTGELFF.

A few counts support this clone. The chain couples TRBV6-5 to TRBJ1-3, with 7 positions matching TRBD1. Trimming at V came to 6 bases and at J to 4 bases, leaving 6 bases not matched to a gene. There are 14 residues in the CDR3. In germline, CDR1 is MNHEY, CDR2 SVGAGI. The CDR3 coding sequence is TGTGCCAGCAGGAGGGACAGTTGGGGAAACACCATATATTTT. Translation gives CASRRDSWGNTIYF.

This rearrangement joins TRBV7-8 to TRBJ2-1; D possibly corresponds to TRBD2 (5 bases). Between the trimmed V and J ends, which lost 5 bases and 8 bases, there was a span of 19 bases. The CDR3 covers 15 residues. Germline-derived CDR1 and CDR2 are SGHVS and FQNEAQ. The CDR3 protein is CASSPGVGGMYEQFF. CDR3 DNA sequence: TGTGCCAGCAGCCCCGGGGTGGGCGGCATGTATGAGCAGTTCTTC.

The chain is built from TRBV11-3 and TRBJ2-4; 7 bases match TRBD1. The junction had 13 bases not matched to a gene; V was cut back by 9 bases and J by 2 bases. Germline values: CDR1 SGHNT, CDR2 YENEEA. CDR3 size: 16 residues. This CDR3 reads CASRLTGAGTKNIQYF. The CDR3 nucleotides read TGTGCCAGTCGCCTAACAGGGGCTGGGACCAAAAACATTCAGTACTTC.

This chain joins TRBV4-3 and TRBJ1-1; 7 bases match TRBD1. In germline, CDR1 is LGHNA, CDR2 YSLEER. The CDR3 consists of 13 residues. Trimming removed 5 bases from V and 4 bases from J; junction bases left unmatched: 4. The CDR3 DNA sequence: TGCGCCAGCAGCGTGAACAGGGGCACTGAAGCTTTCTTT. Amino acid sequence: CASSVNRGTEAFF.

The chain employs TRBV7-2 and TRBJ2-7, with TRBD2 matching over 8 bases. Germline-derived CDR1 and CDR2 are SGHTA and FQGNSA. The CDR3 contains 14 residues. Germline trimming cut 5 bases from V and 4 bases from J; bases unmatched to any gene: 7. The DNA for the CDR3 is TGTGCCAGCAGCACCGGGGGGGCAGGGTACGAGCAGTACTTC. Translation gives CASSTGGAGYEQYF.